One T cell receptor (beta chain) is described in this entry. Its specificity is not known. The sample comes from a study of T cell responses to AZD1222 COVID-19 vaccine. Findings of the study overall: No repertoire was sampled before or during the peak T cell response, only after it. Most donors were white British, females outnumbered males, and clonal diversity was possibly underestimated. Only a handful of AZD1222 recipients were seropositive at baseline.

CDR3 length equals 16 residues. Looked up from germline, CDR1 is LGHDT and CDR2 is YNNKEL (reference sequence). V lost 1 base to trimming and J lost 4 bases; unmatched junction nucleotides: 6. The assay was immunoSEQ multiplex PCR, and TCRdb's table has in-frame clones only and misses some. In the table there are roughly 120,000 clones, roughly nine tenths of which are singletons. The TCR originated in an adult in good health. The J gene is TRBJ2-1, the V gene TRBV3-1 (or the pseudogene TRBV3-2); 8 nucleotides line up with TRBD2. Sequenced material: peripheral blood, taken on day 0 of AZD1222 vaccination. The CDR3 is CASSQGTGTRYNEQFF. For the CDR3, the DNA is TGTGCCAGCAGCCAAGGAACCGGGACTAGATACAATGAGCAGTTCTTC.